This TCR beta chain was identified in a study of lymphopenia after photon versus proton radiotherapy. Study findings and constraints: Post-nadir diversity loss with photons came from oligoclonal expansion, particularly CD8+ Temra cells. Authors raise, but do not show, better survival with proton therapy.

With respect to this clone: Its specificity is not known.

The V gene end was trimmed by 4 bases and the J gene end by 1 base; junction bases not matched to a gene: 10. Per germline, CDR1 SGHRS and CDR2 YFSETQ. The CDR3 covers 16 residues. The protocol was immunoSEQ multiplex PCR, while the TCRdb copy is restricted to in-frame clones and leaves out a portion. The table shows about 61,000 clones, with approximately 83% occurring only once. The chain uses TRBV5-1 and TRBJ1-1; TRBD1 aligns across 7 bases. The TCR sequence derives from a man aged 40-55 years with gastric cancer. Here the sequenced sample was peripheral blood, taken from a patient treated with photon-based radiotherapy. This CDR3 reads CASSRGGMAQNTEAFF. The DNA for the CDR3 is TGCGCCAGCAGCCGAGGGGGCATGGCCCAGAACACTGAAGCTTTCTTT.